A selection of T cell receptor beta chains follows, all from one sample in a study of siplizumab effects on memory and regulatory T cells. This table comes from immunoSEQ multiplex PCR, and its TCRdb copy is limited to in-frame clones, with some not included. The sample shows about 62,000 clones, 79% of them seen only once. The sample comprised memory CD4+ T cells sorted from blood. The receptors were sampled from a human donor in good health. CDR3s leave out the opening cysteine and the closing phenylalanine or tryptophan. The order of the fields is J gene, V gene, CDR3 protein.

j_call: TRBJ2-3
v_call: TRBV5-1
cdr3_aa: ASSLGLAWADTQY

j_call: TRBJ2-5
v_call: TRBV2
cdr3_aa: ASREGMQETQY

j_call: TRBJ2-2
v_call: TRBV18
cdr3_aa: ASSPSGQGAGELF

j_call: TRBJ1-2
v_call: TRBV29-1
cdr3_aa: SVTKEVSGYT

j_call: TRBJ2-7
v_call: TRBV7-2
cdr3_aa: ASSIGNSYEQY

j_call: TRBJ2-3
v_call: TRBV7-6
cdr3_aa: ASSLAGGPTDTQY

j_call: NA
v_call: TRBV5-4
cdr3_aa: ASSFFGAVRTYEQY

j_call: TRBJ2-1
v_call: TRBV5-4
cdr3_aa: ASSSSGTRYNEQF

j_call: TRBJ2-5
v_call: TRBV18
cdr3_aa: ASSTGTGGETQY

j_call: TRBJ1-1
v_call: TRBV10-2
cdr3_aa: ASSHQENTEAF

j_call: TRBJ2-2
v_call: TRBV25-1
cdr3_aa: ASSGDRGWTGELF

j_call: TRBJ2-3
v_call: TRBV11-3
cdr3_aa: ASSKGLAGAASTDTQY

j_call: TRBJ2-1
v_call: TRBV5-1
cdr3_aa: ASSLGGHYNEQF

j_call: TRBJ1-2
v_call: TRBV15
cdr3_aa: ATSTRTGQDLYGYT

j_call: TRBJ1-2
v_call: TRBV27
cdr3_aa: ASTSQGSGYT

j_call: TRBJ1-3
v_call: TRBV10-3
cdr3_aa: AISQGSSGNTIY

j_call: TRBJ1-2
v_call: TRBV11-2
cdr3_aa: ASSLAQGALYYGYT

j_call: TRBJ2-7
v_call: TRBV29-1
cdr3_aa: SVEDPGSYEQY

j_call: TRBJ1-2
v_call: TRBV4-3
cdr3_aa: ASSQLSGGGNYGYT

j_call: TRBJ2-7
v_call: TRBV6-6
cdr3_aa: ASSYGEAVYEQY

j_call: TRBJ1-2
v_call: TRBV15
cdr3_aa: ATMDSGSYGYT

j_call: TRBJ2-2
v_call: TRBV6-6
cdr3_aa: ASRVAGADTGELF